The following is a T cell receptor (beta chain) sequence with its context. What it recognizes is unknown. A much bigger clone sits one base away, suggesting this may be a read error. Primed by a sample-barcoded 5' primer and a J-beta primer mix, a second PCR proceeded for 7 to 11 cycles. At least 2.5 million CDR3-containing paired-end reads were obtained per sample. Each CDR3 protein gets one entry after TCRdb re-called the 5' RACE reads with MiXCR. The sample carries some 1.5 million distinct CDR3 sequences, 28% recorded once. The data stem from a study of blood T cells in healthy people across ages. Study-level background: Per two T cells, about one barcoded beta molecule was captured through template switching.

Broader study findings: The study found more naive CD4+ cells and higher diversity in long-lived than aged donors. Age advanced and TCR beta diversity per million T cells fell, roughly linearly.

The sequencing sample was made of blood. The TCR was taken from a woman between 25 and 40 years old in good health.

The CDR3 loop reads CASSSDGHNEKLFF. The DNA of the CDR3 is TGCGCCAGCAGCTCTGATGGACATAATGAAAAACTGTTTTTT. The chain combines TRBV5-1 with TRBJ1-4; TRBD1 is a possible D gene (5 bases). V was trimmed by 3 bases and J by 4 bases, leaving 10 bases between them. This CDR3 spans 14 amino acids. The germline V gene has CDR1 SGHRS and CDR2 YFSETQ. Variable domain in full (rest from reference TRBV5-1 and TRBJ1-4): KAGVTQTPRYLIKTRGQQVTLSCSPISGHRSVSWYQQTPGQGLQFLFEYFSETQRNKGNFPGRFSGRQFSNSRSEMNVSTLELGDSALYLCASSSDGHNEKLFFGSGTQLSVL.